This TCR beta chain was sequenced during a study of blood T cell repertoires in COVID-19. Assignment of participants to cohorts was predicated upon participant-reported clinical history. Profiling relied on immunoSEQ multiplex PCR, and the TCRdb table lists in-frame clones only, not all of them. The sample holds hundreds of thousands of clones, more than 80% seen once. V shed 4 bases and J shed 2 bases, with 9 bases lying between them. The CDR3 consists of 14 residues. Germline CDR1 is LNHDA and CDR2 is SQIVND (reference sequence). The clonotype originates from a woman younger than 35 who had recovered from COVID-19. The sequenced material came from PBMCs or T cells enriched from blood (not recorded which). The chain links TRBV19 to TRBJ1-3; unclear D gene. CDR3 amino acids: CASSTVAAGNTIYF. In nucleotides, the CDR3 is TGTGCCAGTAGTACAGTAGCAGCTGGAAACACCATATATTTT.